This T cell receptor beta chain was sequenced in a study of T cell responses to AZD1222 COVID-19 vaccine. TCRdb's table, derived via immunoSEQ multiplex PCR, lists solely in-frame clones and lacks some. Of 170,000 or so clones detected, roughly nine tenths appear once; the ten largest clones hold approximately 1.5%. The CDR3 consists of 14 residues. The germline CDR1 and CDR2 sequences are SNHLY and FYNNEI. Trimming cost V 2 bases and J 5 bases, with 10 bases left between them. The origin of this receptor is an adult in good health. The starting material was peripheral blood, obtained on day 0 of AZD1222 vaccination. The V gene is TRBV2, the J gene TRBJ1-5, with D uncertain. The CDR3 reads CASSELRSYQPQHF. In DNA form, the CDR3 reads TGTGCCAGCAGTGAACTTAGGAGTTATCAGCCCCAGCATTTT.